This is a list of T cell receptor beta chains from one sample in a study of blood T cell repertoires in COVID-19. Sequenced by immunoSEQ multiplex PCR; TCRdb stores in-frame clones only, minus some. Altogether 70,000 or so clones are present, 70% to 90% being singletons, with the ten largest covering 6% to 8%. The sequenced material came from peripheral blood. Receptors were obtained from a woman of 80 years or more with active COVID-19. CDR3s include the opening cysteine and the closing phenylalanine or tryptophan. A D gene is named only where the DNA matches it firmly. Clone size is stated in some rows and not others, as once, few, many or a class when expanded.

D gene: NA; J gene: TRBJ2-7; V gene: TRBV7-2; clone size: NA; CDR3 DNA: TGTGCCAGCAGCTTAGCCCCGGGAAAATCCTACGAGCAGTACTTC; CDR3 protein: CASSLAPGKSYEQYF
D gene: NA; J gene: TRBJ2-7; V gene: TRBV9; clone size: NA; CDR3 DNA: TGTGCCAGCAGCGTAGGTGGCGGTGGACACTACGAGCAGTACTTC; CDR3 protein: CASSVGGGGHYEQYF
D gene: NA; J gene: TRBJ2-3; V gene: TRBV4-1; clone size: NA; CDR3 DNA: TGCGCCAGCAGCCTCCCACTCCAGGGAACCCGCACAGATACGCAGTATTTT; CDR3 protein: CASSLPLQGTRTDTQYF
D gene: TRBD1; J gene: TRBJ1-5; V gene: TRBV18; clone size: NA; CDR3 DNA: TGTGCCAGCTCACTGAAACAGGGGGGCAATCAGCCCCAGCATTTT; CDR3 protein: CASSLKQGGNQPQHF
D gene: NA; J gene: TRBJ1-4; V gene: TRBV18; clone size: NA; CDR3 DNA: TGTGCCAGCTGCAGAACAGCAGGGACTCAAGAGGAACTGTTTTTT; CDR3 protein: CASCRTAGTQEELFF
D gene: TRBD2; J gene: TRBJ2-3; V gene: TRBV7-3; clone size: NA; CDR3 DNA: TGTGCCAGCAGCCCCCCTAGCGGCCATACGCAGTATTTT; CDR3 protein: CASSPPSGHTQYF
D gene: TRBD1; J gene: TRBJ2-2; V gene: TRBV14; clone size: NA; CDR3 DNA: TGTGCCAGCAGCCCAGCACAGGGGGCGCGTAGGTACACCGGGGAGCTGTTTTTT; CDR3 protein: CASSPAQGARRYTGELFF
D gene: NA; J gene: TRBJ2-3; V gene: TRBV5-1; clone size: NA; CDR3 DNA: TGCGCCAGCAGCTTGGCAGGGGCCTTTACGCAGTATTTT; CDR3 protein: CASSLAGAFTQYF
D gene: TRBD2; J gene: TRBJ2-5; V gene: TRBV28; clone size: NA; CDR3 DNA: TGTGCCAGCAGTTCTCTCTTAGCGGGAGGGGAGACCCAGTACTTC; CDR3 protein: CASSSLLAGGETQYF
D gene: TRBD1; J gene: TRBJ1-2; V gene: TRBV5-6; clone size: NA; CDR3 DNA: TGTGCCAGCGGACAGGGTGATGGCTACACCTTC; CDR3 protein: CASGQGDGYTF
D gene: NA; J gene: TRBJ1-1; V gene: TRBV18; clone size: few; CDR3 DNA: TGTGCCAGCTCACTTGACAGGAACACTGAAGCTTTCTTT; CDR3 protein: CASSLDRNTEAFF
D gene: NA; J gene: TRBJ2-3; V gene: TRBV28; clone size: NA; CDR3 DNA: TGTGCCAGCAGTTTATGGGGCAGCCGACACACAGATACGCAGTATTTT; CDR3 protein: CASSLWGSRHTDTQYF
D gene: NA; J gene: TRBJ1-5; V gene: TRBV4-2; clone size: NA; CDR3 DNA: TGTGCCAGCAGCCAAGTGGGGGGAGGGAGCAATCAGCCCCAGCATTTT; CDR3 protein: CASSQVGGGSNQPQHF
D gene: TRBD1; J gene: TRBJ1-1; V gene: TRBV3-1/TRBV3-2; clone size: NA; CDR3 DNA: TGTGCCACCACAGGGGATGGCACTGAAGCTTTCTTT; CDR3 protein: CATTGDGTEAFF
D gene: NA; J gene: TRBJ2-1; V gene: TRBV7-3; clone size: NA; CDR3 DNA: TGTGCCAGCAGCTTAACCGGGAGGACAGACTACAATGAGCAGTTCTTC; CDR3 protein: CASSLTGRTDYNEQFF
D gene: NA; J gene: TRBJ2-5; V gene: TRBV11-3; clone size: NA; CDR3 DNA: TGTGCCAGCAGCTTACAGGGTTCGTCAGAGACCCAGTACTTC; CDR3 protein: CASSLQGSSETQYF
D gene: TRBD2; J gene: TRBJ2-2; V gene: TRBV11-2; clone size: NA; CDR3 DNA: TGTGCCAGCAGCAAACGGACTAGCGGGCACACCGGGGAGCTGTTTTTT; CDR3 protein: CASSKRTSGHTGELFF
D gene: NA; J gene: TRBJ2-7; V gene: TRBV28; clone size: NA; CDR3 DNA: TGTGCCAGCAGTTTCCACGAGAGCGATAGGTCCTACGAGCAGTACTTC; CDR3 protein: CASSFHESDRSYEQYF
D gene: NA; J gene: TRBJ2-1; V gene: TRBV28; clone size: NA; CDR3 DNA: TGTGCCAGCAGTCAAGTCAGGAAGCCAACTAATGAGCAGTTCTTC; CDR3 protein: CASSQVRKPTNEQFF
D gene: NA; J gene: TRBJ2-3; V gene: TRBV4-2; clone size: NA; CDR3 DNA: TGTGCCAGCAGCCAAGGGGCCCGGCCAGATACGCAGTATTTT; CDR3 protein: CASSQGARPDTQYF
D gene: TRBD2; J gene: TRBJ2-7; V gene: TRBV5-5; clone size: NA; CDR3 DNA: TGTGCCAGCAGCTTGACTAGCGGGGCCTCCTACGAGCAGTACTTC; CDR3 protein: CASSLTSGASYEQYF
D gene: TRBD1; J gene: TRBJ2-1; V gene: TRBV9; clone size: NA; CDR3 DNA: TGTGCCAGCAGCGATGTGGACAGGGTTATGTACAATGAGCAGTTCTTC; CDR3 protein: CASSDVDRVMYNEQFF
D gene: NA; J gene: TRBJ2-3; V gene: TRBV18; clone size: NA; CDR3 DNA: TGTGCCAGCTCACCCGGAACCAGGGGTCCGGATACGCAGTATTTT; CDR3 protein: CASSPGTRGPDTQYF
D gene: NA; J gene: TRBJ1-2; V gene: TRBV7-2; clone size: NA; CDR3 DNA: TGTGCCAGCAGCCCTCGGACGGGAGGCTATGGCTACACCTTC; CDR3 protein: CASSPRTGGYGYTF
D gene: NA; J gene: TRBJ2-1; V gene: TRBV30; clone size: NA; CDR3 DNA: TGTGCCTGGAGTGAGTTGAAGACTACTGAGCAGTTCTTC; CDR3 protein: CAWSELKTTEQFF
D gene: NA; J gene: TRBJ2-1; V gene: TRBV10-3; clone size: NA; CDR3 DNA: TGTGCCCTCGGCCATGACAGGTACAATGAGCAGTTCTTC; CDR3 protein: CALGHDRYNEQFF
D gene: TRBD2; J gene: TRBJ2-3; V gene: TRBV19; clone size: NA; CDR3 DNA: TGTGCCAGCCAGAGGGGACTAGCGGCAGATACGCAGTATTTT; CDR3 protein: CASQRGLAADTQYF
D gene: NA; J gene: TRBJ1-5; V gene: TRBV30; clone size: NA; CDR3 DNA: TGTGCCTGGGGGCTCGAGAATCAGCCCCAGCATTTT; CDR3 protein: CAWGLENQPQHF
D gene: TRBD1; J gene: TRBJ2-1; V gene: TRBV18; clone size: NA; CDR3 DNA: TGTGCCAGCTCACCTGGGGACAGGGCCGGGGCTTACAATGAGCAGTTCTTC; CDR3 protein: CASSPGDRAGAYNEQFF
D gene: TRBD2; J gene: TRBJ2-1; V gene: TRBV6-2/TRBV6-3; clone size: NA; CDR3 DNA: TGTGCCAGCAGTCTTTCCGGGACTAGCGGGGCCGGGATGGTCTTC; CDR3 protein: CASSLSGTSGAGMVF
D gene: TRBD1; J gene: TRBJ2-2; V gene: TRBV18; clone size: NA; CDR3 DNA: TGTGCCAGCTCACAACAGGGGATTGGGGCGAACACCGGGGAGCTGTTTTTT; CDR3 protein: CASSQQGIGANTGELFF
D gene: TRBD2; J gene: TRBJ2-3; V gene: TRBV2; clone size: once; CDR3 DNA: TGTGCCAGCAGTGATAGGCGGGAGGAAACAGATACGCAGTATTTT; CDR3 protein: CASSDRREETDTQYF
D gene: NA; J gene: TRBJ1-2; V gene: TRBV28; clone size: medium-sized; CDR3 DNA: TGTGCCAGCAGGTTGGGTGGAGGAGGGAACCCGGGGTATGGCTACACCTTC; CDR3 protein: CASRLGGGGNPGYGYTF
D gene: NA; J gene: TRBJ1-4; V gene: TRBV6-6; clone size: NA; CDR3 DNA: TGTGCCAGCAGTTACTCCGGGGTAGATGAAAAACTGTTTTTT; CDR3 protein: CASSYSGVDEKLFF
D gene: TRBD2; J gene: TRBJ2-1; V gene: TRBV19; clone size: NA; CDR3 DNA: TGTGCCAGTAGTATTCGACTAGCGGGAGGGGTCAATGAGCAGTTCTTC; CDR3 protein: CASSIRLAGGVNEQFF
D gene: NA; J gene: TRBJ2-1; V gene: TRBV7-2; clone size: NA; CDR3 DNA: TGTGCCAGCGGAGTCGGGAGCTCCTACAATGAGCAGTTCTTC; CDR3 protein: CASGVGSSYNEQFF
D gene: TRBD1; J gene: TRBJ2-5; V gene: TRBV5-4; clone size: NA; CDR3 DNA: TGTGCCAGCAGCTCCTCGACAGGGGAGGAGACCCAGTACTTC; CDR3 protein: CASSSSTGEETQYF
D gene: NA; J gene: TRBJ1-5; V gene: TRBV6-5; clone size: NA; CDR3 DNA: TGTGCCAGCAGTTACCGTCCGGGGAATCAGCCCCAGCATTTT; CDR3 protein: CASSYRPGNQPQHF
D gene: TRBD1; J gene: TRBJ2-3; V gene: TRBV6-4; clone size: NA; CDR3 DNA: TGTGCCAGCAGTGAACAGGGGGATACGCAGTATTTT; CDR3 protein: CASSEQGDTQYF
D gene: NA; J gene: TRBJ1-1; V gene: TRBV3-1/TRBV3-2; clone size: NA; CDR3 DNA: TGTGCCAGCAGCCAAGTAATGTCTGAAGCTTTCTTT; CDR3 protein: CASSQVMSEAFF
D gene: NA; J gene: TRBJ2-5; V gene: TRBV18; clone size: NA; CDR3 DNA: TGTGCCAGCTCACCAAAGGGAGGAGCGGAAGAGACCCAGTACTTC; CDR3 protein: CASSPKGGAEETQYF
D gene: TRBD1; J gene: TRBJ1-2; V gene: TRBV7-2; clone size: NA; CDR3 DNA: TGTGCCAGCAGCCGCCGACAGGGAGGCTATGGCTACACCTTC; CDR3 protein: CASSRRQGGYGYTF
D gene: NA; J gene: TRBJ1-2; V gene: TRBV4-2; clone size: NA; CDR3 DNA: TGTGCCAGCAGCCAAGATGGGAGGGTTTTATCCTATGGCTACACCTTC; CDR3 protein: CASSQDGRVLSYGYTF
D gene: NA; J gene: TRBJ1-3; V gene: TRBV7-2; clone size: NA; CDR3 DNA: TGTGCCAGCAGGCGGGTCGCTGGAAACACCATATATTTT; CDR3 protein: CASRRVAGNTIYF
D gene: NA; J gene: TRBJ1-1; V gene: TRBV7-9; clone size: NA; CDR3 DNA: TGTGCCAGCAGCTTTTTACAGGGCGACACTGAAGCTTTCTTT; CDR3 protein: CASSFLQGDTEAFF
D gene: TRBD1; J gene: TRBJ2-7; V gene: TRBV6-5; clone size: NA; CDR3 DNA: TGTGCCAGCAGACAGGGGTTAGGCGAGCAGTACTTC; CDR3 protein: CASRQGLGEQYF
D gene: TRBD1; J gene: TRBJ1-1; V gene: TRBV6-1; clone size: NA; CDR3 DNA: TGTGCCAGCAGTGAAGTGCTGGGACAGGGGCGAACTGAAGCTTTCTTT; CDR3 protein: CASSEVLGQGRTEAFF
D gene: TRBD1; J gene: TRBJ1-4; V gene: TRBV7-9; clone size: once; CDR3 DNA: TGTGCCAGCAGCTTGGAGACAGGGGGCAATGAAAAACTGTTTTTT; CDR3 protein: CASSLETGGNEKLFF
D gene: NA; J gene: TRBJ2-7; V gene: TRBV14; clone size: NA; CDR3 DNA: TGTGCCAGCAGCCGTTCTGCCTACGAGCAGTACTTC; CDR3 protein: CASSRSAYEQYF